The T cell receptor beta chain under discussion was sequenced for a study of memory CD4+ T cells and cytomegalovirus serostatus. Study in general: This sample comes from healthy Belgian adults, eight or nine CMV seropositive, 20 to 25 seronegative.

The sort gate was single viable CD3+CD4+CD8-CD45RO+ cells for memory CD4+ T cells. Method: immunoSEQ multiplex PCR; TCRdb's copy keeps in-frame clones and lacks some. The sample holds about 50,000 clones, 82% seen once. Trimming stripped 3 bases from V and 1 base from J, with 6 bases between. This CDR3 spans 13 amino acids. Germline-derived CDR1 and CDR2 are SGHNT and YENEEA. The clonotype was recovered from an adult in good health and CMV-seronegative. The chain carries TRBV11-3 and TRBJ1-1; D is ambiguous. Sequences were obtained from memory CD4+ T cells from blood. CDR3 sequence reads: CASSFRSNTEAFF. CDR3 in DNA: TGTGCCAGCAGCTTCCGGTCGAACACTGAAGCTTTCTTT.